The 28 T cell receptor beta chains in this list originate from one sample, sequenced in a study of neurological immune-mediated disorders. TCRdb re-called the 5' RACE reads through MiXCR, storing one row per CDR3 protein. The sample contains some 120,000 distinct CDR3 sequences, roughly 3.2% of which appear only once. Material for sequencing was PBMCs. These receptors were collected from a young woman with multiple sclerosis.

This clonotype was counted at least ten times. The chain carries TRBV27 and TRBJ2-6, with D uncertain. CDR3 size: 15 residues. Trimming left V 7 bases short and J 1 base short, with 11 bases between. Germline-derived CDR1 and CDR2 are MNHEY and SMNVEV (reference sequence). CDR3 sequence: CASTHSVSGANVLTF. CDR3 DNA sequence: TGTGCCAGCACCCATTCAGTGTCTGGGGCCAACGTCCTGACTTTC.

This clonotype was observed at least ten times. This sequence joins TRBV2 and TRBJ2-3; TRBD2 agrees at 8 bases. CDR1 SNHLY and CDR2 FYNNEI come from the germline V gene. The CDR3 totals 16 residues. Trimming took 6 bases from V and 0 from J; bases not matched to a gene: 8. The CDR3 nucleotides are TGTGCCAGCAGAGACGGGACTAGGGAAAGCACAGATACGCAGTATTTT. This sequence encodes CASRDGTRESTDTQYF. Combining the CDR3 with reference TRBV2 and TRBJ2-3 gives the whole variable domain EPEVTQTPSHQVTQMGQEVILRCVPISNHLYFYWYRQILGQKVEFLVSFYNNEISEKSEIFDDQFSVERPDGSNFTLKIRSTKLEDSAMYFCASRDGTRESTDTQYFGPGTRLTVL.

Ten or more counts support this clonotype. The chain employs TRBV11-2 and TRBJ2-5; 10 bases align to TRBD1. The germline V gene has CDR1 SGHAT and CDR2 FQNNGV. Trimming at V came to 4 bases and at J to 2 bases, leaving 7 bases not matched to a gene. The CDR3 loop spans 16 amino acids. The CDR3 sequence is CASSSGGQGWQETQYF. CDR3 in DNA: TGTGCCAGCAGCTCGGGGGGACAGGGGTGGCAAGAGACCCAGTACTTC.

The sample holds many counts of this clonotype. The V gene is TRBV15, the J gene TRBJ1-5, with 8 bases lining up with TRBD1. Germline loops: CDR1 LNHNV, CDR2 YYDKDF (reference sequence). This CDR3 contains 13 residues. J lost 6 bases, V lost 4 bases, and 2 bases had no gene match. The CDR3 bases are TGTGCCACCAGCACAGGGGGCGTTCAGCCCCAGCATTTT. This encodes CATSTGGVQPQHF.

Only a few counts were recorded for this clonotype. This chain joins TRBV6-2 or TRBV6-3 and TRBJ1-5; 7 bases are shared with TRBD1. CDR3 length: 14 residues. The trim removed 6 bases at V and 5 bases at J, leaving 7 bases unmatched. CDR1 and CDR2 from the germline V gene are MNHEY and SVGEGT. Here the CDR3 reads CASRRSGGDQPQHF. CDR3 nucleotide sequence: TGTGCCAGCAGACGCTCAGGGGGGGATCAGCCCCAGCATTTT.

This clonotype was observed many times. The chain carries TRBV18 and TRBJ2-1; D perhaps matches TRBD1 (5 bases). Trimming took 3 bases from V and 3 from J, leaving 24 bases between them. The CDR3 spans 19 residues. Germline CDR1 is KGHSH and CDR2 is LQKENI. CDR3 residues: CASSPLGQIPLPHYNEQFF. In DNA form, the CDR3 reads TGTGCCAGCTCACCTTTGGGGCAGATTCCCCTTCCCCACTACAATGAGCAGTTCTTC.

This clonotype was counted ten times or more. This chain links TRBV20-1 with TRBJ2-1, with 14 positions matching TRBD2. This CDR3 is 19 amino acids long. CDR1 and CDR2 from the germline V gene are DFQATT and SNEGSKA (reference sequence). V was clipped by 2 bases and J by 1 base; unmatched bases: 10. The CDR3 is CSARTPGLAGAHSYNEQFF. The CDR3 DNA is TGCAGTGCTAGAACTCCGGGACTAGCGGGGGCCCATTCCTACAATGAGCAGTTCTTC.

There are many counts of this clonotype. The chain couples TRBV20-1 to TRBJ1-6, with D possibly being TRBD1 (5 bases). The CDR3 consists of 13 residues. V was cut by 3 bases and J by 9 bases, with 12 bases left in between. Germline V gives CDR1 DFQATT, CDR2 SNEGSKA (reference sequence). CDR3 DNA: TGCAGTGCTAGGTTGTCAGGGTCTTCACCCCTCCACTTT. It translates to CSARLSGSSPLHF.

The chain combines TRBV20-1 with TRBJ1-2; the match to TRBD1 covers 10 bases. This CDR3 spans 15 amino acids. Germline V gene lookup returns CDR1 DFQATT and CDR2 SNEGSKA (reference sequence). V shed 1 base and J 7 bases; nucleotides not matched to a gene: 9. The CDR3 DNA follows: TGCAGTGCTAGAGTTCCCACCGGGACAGGGGTTGGCTACACCTTC. Translating gives CSARVPTGTGVGYTF.

In its sample, this clonotype was seen many times. This rearrangement joins TRBV3-1 to TRBJ2-5; 13 bases match TRBD2. Trimming at V came to 1 base and at J to 0 bases, leaving 14 bases not matched to a gene. The CDR3 contains 21 residues. Germline CDR1 LGHDT, CDR2 YNNKEL (reference sequence). The DNA of the CDR3 is TGTGCCAGCAGCCAAGTGATGCCGGGACTAGCGGGGTTAGCGTACCAAGAGACCCAGTACTTC. Translation: CASSQVMPGLAGLAYQETQYF.

This clonotype has just a few counts. The chain couples TRBV6-5 to TRBJ1-5; D gene ambiguous. The ends were cut back, 7 bases at V and 3 bases at J, with 22 bases in the middle. This CDR3 is built from 17 residues. The germline V gene has CDR1 MNHEY and CDR2 SVGAGI. The CDR3 DNA follows: TGTGCCAGCAAACCTCGGTCCAGCCATCTGGCCAATCAGCCCCAGCATTTT. Amino acids: CASKPRSSHLANQPQHF.

Ten or more counts support this clonotype. The gene calls are TRBV12-3 or TRBV12-4 and TRBJ1-2; TRBD1 aligns across 7 bases. The CDR3 runs to 16 residues. V shed 5 bases, J shed 3 bases, and the junction held 12 bases outside the gene matches. The CDR3 DNA reads TGTGCCAGCAGTCCGCGACAGGGTTTTTCTGACTATGGCTACACCTTC. It codes for CASSPRQGFSDYGYTF.

The rearrangement uses TRBV5-4 and TRBJ1-2; tentatively, D is TRBD1 (6 bases). CDR1 is SGHNT, CDR2 YYREEE, per germline (reference sequence). The germline V and J ends were trimmed by 1 base and 4 bases, with 11 bases remaining between them. The length of the CDR3 is 14 residues. The chain's CDR3 is CASSLIQGSYGYTF. CDR3 DNA: TGTGCCAGCAGCTTGATACAGGGAAGCTATGGCTACACCTTC.

At least ten counts were recorded for this clonotype. This chain connects TRBV14 to TRBJ2-7; no reliable D call. Trimming took 0 bases from V and 2 from J, leaving 5 bases between them. CDR1 SGHDN and CDR2 FVKESK come from the germline V gene. The CDR3 consists of 13 residues. The CDR3 here is CASSQDGTYEQYF. The CDR3 nucleotides are TGTGCCAGCAGCCAAGATGGCACCTACGAGCAGTACTTC.

This clonotype was seen ten or more times. The genes are TRBV7-9 and TRBJ2-1; perhaps TRBD2 as D (7 bases). Germline V lookup: CDR1 SEHNR, CDR2 FQNEAQ (reference sequence). The CDR3 has 15 residues. V lost 5 bases, J lost 2 bases, and 13 bases lay in between. The CDR3 here is CASSERGAPYNEQFF. Here the CDR3 DNA reads TGTGCCAGCAGCGAACGGGGGGCCCCCTACAATGAGCAGTTCTTC.

This clonotype has ten or more counts. This chain uses TRBV6-2 or TRBV6-3 with TRBJ1-2, with 7 bases aligning to TRBD1. Germline V gene sequence: CDR1 MNHEY, CDR2 SVGEGT. The CDR3 is 17 residues long. The V gene end was trimmed by 6 bases and the J gene end by 5 bases; junction bases not matched to a gene: 18. The chain's CDR3 is CASSRGQVNIQNYGYTF. DNA for the CDR3: TGTGCCAGCAGCCGCGGACAGGTGAATATCCAGAATTATGGCTACACCTTC.

In this sample, this clonotype turned up many times. The V call is TRBV11-2, the J call TRBJ1-2, with D unresolved. The CDR3 runs to 14 residues. From germline, CDR1 is SGHAT and CDR2 FQNNGV. V was shortened by 5 bases and J by 7 bases, with 17 bases between the two germline ends. CDR3 DNA sequence: TGTGCCAGCAGCGACTCTCTACAGACGAGTGGCTACACCTTC. Encoded protein: CASSDSLQTSGYTF.

Regarding this clonotype: This sequence may be a read error, since a much larger clone differs from it by one base. This rearrangement joins TRBV20-1 to TRBJ2-1; D is unresolved. Per the germline V gene, CDR1 is DFQATT and CDR2 is SNEGSKA (reference sequence). This CDR3 comprises 14 residues. Trimming removed 6 bases from V and 1 base from J, with 13 bases in between. CDR3 nucleotide sequence: TGCAGTGCCCACCACCTAGAGTCCTACAATGAGCAGTTCTTC. Amino acids: CSAHHLESYNEQFF.

This clonotype was seen at least ten times. This rearrangement joins TRBV20-1 to TRBJ2-2; TRBD1 aligns across 7 bases. V was clipped by 5 bases and J by 1 base; unmatched bases: 4. The CDR3 spans 14 residues. Germline V gene sequence: CDR1 DFQATT, CDR2 SNEGSKA (reference sequence). DNA for the CDR3: TGCAGTGCTCCTCGGACAGGGAACACCGGGGAGCTGTTTTTT. This gives the protein CSAPRTGNTGELFF.

This clonotype was counted ten times or more. The chain recombines TRBV7-9 with TRBJ2-1; D call uncertain. CDR1 and CDR2 from the germline V gene are SEHNR and FQNEAQ (reference sequence). This CDR3 has 15 residues. V lost 6 bases, J lost 2 bases, and 14 bases lay in between. This chain's CDR3 is CASRSSISAYNEQFF. CDR3 in DNA: TGTGCCAGCAGAAGTAGCATATCGGCCTACAATGAGCAGTTCTTC. The full variable domain, with the rest looked up from reference TRBV7-9 and TRBJ2-1, is DTGVSQNPRHKITKRGQNVTFRCDPISEHNRLYWYRQTLGQGPEFLTYFQNEAQLEKSRLLSDRFSAERPKGSFSTLEIQRTEQGDSAMYLCASRSSISAYNEQFFGPGTRLTVL.

This clonotype has ten or more counts. The chain has TRBV20-1 and TRBJ2-1, with 11 bases fitting TRBD2. V shed 6 bases, J shed 7 bases, and the junction held 14 bases outside the gene matches. The length of the CDR3 is 16 residues. Germline assignment: CDR1 DFQATT and CDR2 SNEGSKA (reference sequence). CDR3 nucleotide sequence: TGCAGTGCCCCGAAGGGGGGACTAGCGGTAACAAATGAGCAGTTCTTC. Protein product: CSAPKGGLAVTNEQFF.

In its sample, this clonotype was seen many times. This sequence joins TRBV4-3 and TRBJ2-7; TRBD2 agrees at 9 bases. This CDR3 has 16 residues. Trimming removed 4 bases from V and 4 bases from J; junction bases left unmatched: 11. Germline V gene data show CDR1 as LGHNA and CDR2 as YSLEER. The CDR3 nucleotides read TGCGCCAGCAGCCCACGTTTAGCGGGAGAAAATTACGAGCAGTACTTC. As protein: CASSPRLAGENYEQYF.

This clonotype showed up many times. V is TRBV29-1 and J is TRBJ2-1; TRBD2 aligns across 7 bases. The J segment lost 5 bases and the V segment lost 4 bases, leaving 17 bases of the junction unmatched. The CDR3 loop spans 17 amino acids. CDR1 is SQVTM, CDR2 ANQGSEA, per germline. The CDR3 here is CSVVTSGTTLTHNEQFF. CDR3 sequence (DNA): TGCAGCGTTGTAACCAGCGGGACGACCCTTACCCACAATGAGCAGTTCTTC.

This clonotype was observed at least ten times. The chain is built from TRBV7-2 and TRBJ2-1; 10 nucleotides align to TRBD2. Germline V CDR1 and CDR2: SGHTA, FQGNSA. Trimming cost V 5 bases and J 2 bases; bases outside gene matches: 9. The CDR3 covers 17 residues. CDR3 nucleotides: TGTGCCAGCAGCGAGGGCAGCGGGAGGGGCGCCTACAATGAGCAGTTCTTC. Translating it yields CASSEGSGRGAYNEQFF.

This clonotype was observed at least ten times. V and J are TRBV6-5 and TRBJ2-4, with 7 bases matching TRBD2. The CDR3 runs to 14 residues. J gave up 5 bases and V 4 bases, and 5 bases lay outside the gene matches. Germline V gives CDR1 MNHEY, CDR2 SVGAGI. CDR3 DNA: TGTGCCAGCAGTTTCTTCGCGGGGGAAAACATTCAGTACTTC. Residues: CASSFFAGENIQYF.

The gene calls are TRBV7-9 and TRBJ2-5, with 10 bases lining up with TRBD2. Germline V gene data show CDR1 as SEHNR and CDR2 as FQNEAQ (reference sequence). The CDR3 contains 16 residues. V dropped 2 bases and J dropped 5; count of bases not matched to a gene: 8. As DNA, the CDR3 is TGTGCCAGCAGCTTAACGCTAGCGGGAGCGGGGGAGACCCAGTACTTC. Its translation is CASSLTLAGAGETQYF.

This clonotype was detected many times. The V gene is TRBV20-1, the J gene TRBJ2-3; 7 nucleotides align to TRBD2. J lost 4 bases, V lost 5 bases, and 9 bases had no gene match. The CDR3 consists of 14 residues. Germline V gene lookup returns CDR1 DFQATT and CDR2 SNEGSKA (reference sequence). The CDR3 DNA follows: TGCAGTGCTGCAAGCGGGGCCCCCCCAGATACGCAGTATTTT. Protein sequence: CSAASGAPPDTQYF.

In this sample, this clonotype turned up many times. The rearrangement joins TRBV14 to TRBJ2-7; 11 bases are shared with TRBD2. This CDR3 spans 15 amino acids. Trimming removed 2 bases from V and 4 bases from J; junction bases left unmatched: 4. CDR1 and CDR2 (germline): SGHDN, FVKESK. The CDR3 DNA is TGTGCCAGCAGCCAACCGTCTAGCGGGGGGTACGAGCAGTACTTC. As protein: CASSQPSSGGYEQYF.